The 21 T cell receptor beta chains below were found in one sample sequenced in a study of T cell repertoires in cytomegalovirus infection. TCRdb itself ran the reads through MiXCR, one entry per CDR3 protein. The table has fewer than 550,000 distinct CDR3 sequences, more than 15% seen once. The sequenced material came from CD8+ T cells from PBMCs. All receptors come from a human donor in good health (CMV status not recorded). Some clones in this sample may be carry-over from other donors' samples.

This chain connects TRBV11-2 to TRBJ2-5; 7 bases are shared with TRBD2. Germline V gene sequence: CDR1 SGHAT, CDR2 FQNNGV. The length of the CDR3 is 16 residues. Trimming at V came to 0 bases and at J to 5 bases, leaving 9 bases not matched to a gene. The CDR3 bases are TGTGCCAGCAGCTTAGATCTGGCGGGGGTTGAGGAGACCCAGTACTTC. As protein: CASSLDLAGVEETQYF.

This sequence joins TRBV6-5 and TRBJ1-6; 7 bases are shared with TRBD1. The germline CDR1 and CDR2 sequences are MNHEY and SVGAGI. CDR3 length equals 13 residues. V was clipped by 8 bases and J by 10 bases; unmatched bases: 8. In DNA, the CDR3 is TGTGCCAGCTCCGACAAGGGGGCCTCACCCCTCCACTTT. It codes for CASSDKGASPLHF.

This clonotype was counted many times. The chain links TRBV7-9 to TRBJ1-5, with D tentatively TRBD1 (5 bases). V was clipped by 5 bases and J by 2 bases, with 25 bases between them. This CDR3 has 19 residues. In germline, CDR1 is SEHNR, CDR2 FQNEAQ (reference sequence). The CDR3 DNA sequence: TGTGCCAGCAGCGGAGACAGAGTCAACGCCGGGGTGGGCAATCAGCCCCAGCATTTT. This sequence encodes CASSGDRVNAGVGNQPQHF.

This clonotype was recorded at least ten times. This sequence joins TRBV11-2 and TRBJ2-1, with D possibly TRBD2 on 6 matching bases. The V gene's germline CDR1 is SGHAT and CDR2 FQNNGV. The CDR3 totals 12 residues. With 9 bases removed from V and 10 bases from J, the gap between germline ends came to 16 bases. CDR3 bases: TGTGCCAGTAGTCGGGGGACCCGCGAGCAGTTCTTC. Translation: CASSRGTREQFF.

This clonotype was picked up many times. This chain links TRBV9 with TRBJ1-1; maybe TRBD1 (6 bases). From germline, CDR1 is SGDLS and CDR2 YYNGEE. Between the trimmed V and J ends, which lost 3 bases and 4 bases, there was a span of 10 bases. The CDR3 has 13 residues. CDR3 amino acids: CASSGTGSTEAFF. The CDR3 DNA is TGTGCCAGCAGCGGCACAGGGAGCACTGAAGCTTTCTTT.

This clonotype occurred many times. The chain uses TRBV30 and TRBJ1-1; no clear D. Trimming took 7 bases from V and 5 from J, leaving 11 bases between them. The CDR3 covers 11 residues. Germline V lookup: CDR1 GTSNPN, CDR2 SVGIG (reference sequence). The CDR3 DNA sequence: TGTGCCTCCCAGGATGGGACTGAAGCTTTCTTT. Protein product: CASQDGTEAFF.

This clonotype was seen a few times. This chain uses TRBV10-3 with TRBJ2-1, with 7 bases matching TRBD1. Germline CDR1 is ENHRY and CDR2 is SYGVKD. The CDR3 is made up of 13 amino acids. The V gene end was trimmed by 9 bases and the J gene end by 6 bases; junction bases not matched to a gene: 8. In DNA form, the CDR3 reads TGTGCCATAGACAGGGAAAACGGCAATGAGCAGTTCTTC. Amino acid sequence: CAIDRENGNEQFF.

J is TRBJ2-7 and V is TRBV6-1, with D possibly being TRBD1 or TRBD2 (5 bases each). This CDR3 has 12 amino acids. V lost 10 bases and J 5 bases, leaving 15 bases between the germline ends. Germline V lookup: CDR1 MNHNS, CDR2 SASEGT. CDR3 region: CATRVEGNEQYF. The DNA for the CDR3 is TGTGCCACCAGGGTTGAGGGGAACGAGCAGTACTTC.

This clonotype was counted a few times. This chain connects TRBV5-4 to TRBJ2-4; 13 bases map to TRBD2. The CDR3 runs 17 residues. Looked up from germline, CDR1 is SGHNT and CDR2 is YYREEE (reference sequence). V was clipped by 4 bases and J by 2 bases; unmatched bases: 6. The CDR3 loop reads CASSLGLAGLSKNIQYF. The CDR3 DNA reads TGTGCCAGCAGCCTGGGACTAGCGGGACTATCCAAAAACATTCAGTACTTC.

This clonotype was counted a few times. The chain has TRBV28 and TRBJ2-1; TRBD2 matches 14 bases. J lost 4 bases, V lost 2 bases, and 7 bases had no gene match. Per germline, CDR1 MDHEN and CDR2 SYDVKM. The CDR3 is made up of 18 amino acids. The CDR3 DNA follows: TGTGCCAGCAGTTTAAGATGGACTAGCGGGAGGACTTACAATGAGCAGTTCTTC. Protein product: CASSLRWTSGRTYNEQFF.

This clonotype has only a few counts. The chain recombines TRBV7-9 with TRBJ2-3, with D uncertain. In germline, CDR1 is SEHNR, CDR2 FQNEAQ (reference sequence). Trimming took off 2 bases at V and 4 bases at J, with 7 bases between the two ends. The CDR3 is 13 amino acids. This CDR3 is CASSLTLPDTQYF. The CDR3, as DNA: TGTGCCAGCAGCTTAACTCTCCCAGATACGCAGTATTTT.

The rearrangement uses TRBV7-9 and TRBJ1-1, with a possible D match to TRBD1 (5 bases). With 4 bases removed from V and 11 bases from J, the gap between germline ends came to 17 bases. This CDR3 has 13 residues. Germline V gene data show CDR1 as SEHNR and CDR2 as FQNEAQ (reference sequence). This CDR3 is CASSSVAGAAAFF. The CDR3 region has the DNA TGTGCCAGCAGCTCCGTCGCTGGGGCTGCTGCTTTCTTT. Variable domain in full (rest from reference TRBV7-9 and TRBJ1-1): DTGVSQNPRHKITKRGQNVTFRCDPISEHNRLYWYRQTLGQGPEFLTYFQNEAQLEKSRLLSDRFSAERPKGSFSTLEIQRTEQGDSAMYLCASSSVAGAAAFFGQGTRLTVV.

To note about this clonotype: This may be a read error, as it is one base from a much larger clone. V is TRBV10-3 and J is TRBJ2-5, with D possibly TRBD2 on 6 matching bases. The germline V gene has CDR1 ENHRY and CDR2 SYGVKD. This CDR3 comprises 14 residues. In nucleotides, the CDR3 is TGTGCCATCAGTGAGACGGGAGTCCAAGAAACCCAGTACTTC. Its protein is CAISETGVQETQYF.

This clonotype has a handful of counts. This sequence joins TRBV28 and TRBJ1-1, with TRBD1 identical over 8 bases. J gave up 1 base and V 6 bases, and 4 bases lay outside the gene matches. The CDR3 extends over 14 amino acids. Germline CDR1 MDHEN, CDR2 SYDVKM. CDR3 sequence (DNA): TGTGCCAGCAGGGGGGACAGGTGGAACACTGAAGCTTTCTTT. It yields the protein CASRGDRWNTEAFF.

This clonotype was counted a few times. The chain uses TRBV4-1 and TRBJ2-1; D remains ambiguous. Germline values: CDR1 MGHRA, CDR2 YSYEKL. Deletions cut 0 bases from V and 10 bases from J, with 4 bases between. The length of the CDR3 is 11 residues. The CDR3 sequence is CASSQDWEQFF. CDR3 sequence (DNA): TGCGCCAGCAGCCAAGACTGGGAGCAGTTCTTC.

Many counts were recorded for this clonotype. J is TRBJ2-1 and V is TRBV7-2; D uncertain. Between the trimmed V and J ends, which lost 5 bases and 9 bases, there was a span of 5 bases. The CDR3 is 10 residues long. Germline CDR1 SGHTA, CDR2 FQGNSA. The CDR3 DNA sequence: TGTGCCAGCAGCCTAAGTGAGCAGTTCTTC. Its protein product is CASSLSEQFF.

The rearrangement joins TRBV20-1 to TRBJ2-3; tentatively, D is TRBD2 (6 bases). CDR1 is DFQATT, CDR2 SNEGSKA, per germline (reference sequence). The V and J ends lost 8 bases and 0 bases respectively, with 12 bases between them. The CDR3 length is 13 residues. DNA of the CDR3: TGCAGTCGTACCGGAGGGAGCACAGATACGCAGTATTTT. It codes for CSRTGGSTDTQYF.

Details on this clonotype: This may be a read error: a much more frequent sequence differs by one nucleotide. The chain recombines TRBV14 with TRBJ2-3; TRBD2 matches at 7 bases. This CDR3 comprises 15 residues. Germline CDR1 is SGHDN and CDR2 is FVKESK. The CDR3 DNA sequence: TGTGCCAGAAGCCGTCAGCGGGAAAGCACAGATACGCAGTATTTT. This codes for CARSRQRESTDTQYF.

This clonotype was counted ten times or more. J is TRBJ1-2 and V is TRBV6-5; TRBD1 matches at 7 bases. The CDR3 length is 14 residues. With V trimmed by 2 bases and J by 4 bases, 4 bases remained unmatched. The germline gives CDR1 MNHEY, CDR2 SVGAGI. The CDR3 region is CASSYQAGGYGYTF. The CDR3 region has the DNA TGTGCCAGCAGTTACCAGGCAGGGGGCTATGGCTACACCTTC.

With respect to this clonotype: The CDR3 carries no conserved terminal phenylalanine or tryptophan, so it likely arises from a read error. This chain uses TRBV12-3 or TRBV12-4 with TRBJ1-3; no clear D. Trimming cost V 8 bases and J 4 bases, with 6 bases left between them. CDR3 length: 11 residues. The CDR3, as DNA: TGTGCCAGCCCCGGAGGAAACACCATATATTAT. It translates to CASPGGNTIYY.

This clonotype was observed many times. V gene TRBV12-3 or TRBV12-4 combines with J gene TRBJ2-1, with TRBD2 matching 10 bases. Losses at the gene ends were 8 bases for V and 10 bases for J; bases not matched to a gene: 23. The CDR3 sequence is 18 residues long. The CDR3 coding sequence is TGTGCCAGCGGAAGACTAGCGGGCGGCCTCAGGGTTGAACAGGAGCAGTTCTTC. Protein product: CASGRLAGGLRVEQEQFF.